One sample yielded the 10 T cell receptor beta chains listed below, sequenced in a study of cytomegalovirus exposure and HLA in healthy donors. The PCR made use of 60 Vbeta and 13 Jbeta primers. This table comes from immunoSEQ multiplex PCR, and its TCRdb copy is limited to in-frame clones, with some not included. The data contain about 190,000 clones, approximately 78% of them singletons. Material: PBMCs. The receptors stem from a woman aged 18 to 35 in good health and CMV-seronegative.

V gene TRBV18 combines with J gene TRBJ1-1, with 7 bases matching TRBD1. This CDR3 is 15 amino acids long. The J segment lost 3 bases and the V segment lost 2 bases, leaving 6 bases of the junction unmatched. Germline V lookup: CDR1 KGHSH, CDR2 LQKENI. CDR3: CASSPRTGEDTEAFF. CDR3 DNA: TGTGCCAGCTCACCAAGAACAGGGGAGGACACTGAAGCTTTCTTT.

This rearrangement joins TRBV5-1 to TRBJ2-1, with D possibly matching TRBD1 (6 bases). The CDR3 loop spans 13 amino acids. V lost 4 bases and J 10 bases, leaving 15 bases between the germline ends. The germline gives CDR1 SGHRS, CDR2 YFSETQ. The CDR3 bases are TGCGCCAGCAGCCGGGACAACATGGGCGAGCAGTTCTTC. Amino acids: CASSRDNMGEQFF.

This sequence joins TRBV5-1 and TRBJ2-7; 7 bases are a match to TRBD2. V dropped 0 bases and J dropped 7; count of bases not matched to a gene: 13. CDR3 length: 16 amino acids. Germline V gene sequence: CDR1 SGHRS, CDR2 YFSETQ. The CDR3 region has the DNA TGCGCCAGCAGCTTGGAATTGGGCGGGGGTGCCAGGGAGCAGTACTTC. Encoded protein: CASSLELGGGAREQYF.

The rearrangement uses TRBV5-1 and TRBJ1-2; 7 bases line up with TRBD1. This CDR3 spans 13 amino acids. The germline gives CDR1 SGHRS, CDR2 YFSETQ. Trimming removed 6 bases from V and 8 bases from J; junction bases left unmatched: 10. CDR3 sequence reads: CASTGGTVSGYTF. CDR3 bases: TGCGCCAGCACAGGTGGGACAGTAAGCGGCTACACCTTC.

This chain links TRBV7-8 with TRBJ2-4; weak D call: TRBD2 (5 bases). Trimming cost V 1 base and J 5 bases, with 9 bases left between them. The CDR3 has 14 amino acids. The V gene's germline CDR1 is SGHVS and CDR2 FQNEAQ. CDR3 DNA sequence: TGTGCCAGCAGCTTAGAACGGGAACAAAACATTCAGTACTTC. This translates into CASSLEREQNIQYF.

The CDR3 spells CASSLVDGGAYEQYF. The CDR3 DNA sequence: TGTGCCAGCAGCTTAGTAGACGGGGGTGCCTACGAGCAGTACTTC. This chain links TRBV11-2 with TRBJ2-7; possibly TRBD2 for D (6 bases). The CDR3 runs 15 residues. Per the germline V gene, CDR1 is SGHAT and CDR2 is FQNNGV. V lost 1 base, J lost 2 bases, and 12 bases lay in between.

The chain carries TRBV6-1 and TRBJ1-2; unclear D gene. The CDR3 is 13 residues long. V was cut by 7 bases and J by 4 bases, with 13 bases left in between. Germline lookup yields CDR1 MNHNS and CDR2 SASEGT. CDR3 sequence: CASKEGRGYGYTF. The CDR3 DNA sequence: TGTGCCAGCAAGGAGGGCCGCGGCTATGGCTACACCTTC.

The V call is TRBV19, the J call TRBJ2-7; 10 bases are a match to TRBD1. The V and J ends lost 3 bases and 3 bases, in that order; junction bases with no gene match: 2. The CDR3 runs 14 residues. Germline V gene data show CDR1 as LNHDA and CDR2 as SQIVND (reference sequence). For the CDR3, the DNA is TGTGCCAGTAGTATGACAGGGGGCGTCTACGAGCAGTACTTC. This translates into CASSMTGGVYEQYF. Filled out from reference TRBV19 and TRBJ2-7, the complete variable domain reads DGGITQSPKYLFRKEGQNVTLSCEQNLNHDAMYWYRQDPGQGLRLIYYSQIVNDFQKGDIAEGYSVSREKKESFPLTVTSAQKNPTAFYLCASSMTGGVYEQYFGPGTRLTVT.

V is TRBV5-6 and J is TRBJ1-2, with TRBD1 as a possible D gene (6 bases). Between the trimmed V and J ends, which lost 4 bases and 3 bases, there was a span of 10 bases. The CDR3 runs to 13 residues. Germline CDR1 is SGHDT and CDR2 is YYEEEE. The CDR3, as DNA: TGTGCCAGCAGCGGGGGCCAGTACTATGGCTACACCTTC. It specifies CASSGGQYYGYTF.

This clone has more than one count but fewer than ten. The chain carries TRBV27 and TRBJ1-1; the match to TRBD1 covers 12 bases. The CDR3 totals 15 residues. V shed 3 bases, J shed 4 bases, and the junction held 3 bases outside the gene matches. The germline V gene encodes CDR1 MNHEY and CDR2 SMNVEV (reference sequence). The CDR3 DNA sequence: TGTGCCAGCAGTTTGGGGACAGGGGGCATCACTGAAGCTTTCTTT. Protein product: CASSLGTGGITEAFF.